The clone carrying this T cell receptor beta chain was seen only a few times. No antigen is known for it. This sample is part of a study of post-analysis software for immune sequencing data. At the level of the study: Included courses were relapsing-remitting and secondary progressive multiple sclerosis; progressive-relapsing multiple sclerosis was also included. Study-wide results and caveats: Same-batch preparations were strongly co-clustered by F measure. Among five TRBV segments more frequent in patients than controls were TRBV5-6, TRBV5-1 and TRBV20-1. There was significantly lower normalized Chao1 diversity in multiple sclerosis patients than in controls.

cDNA libraries for TCR beta contained unique molecular identifiers. From about 1 to 10 million T cells, roughly 0.5 million cDNA molecules were obtained. One entry per CDR3 protein results from TCRdb running MiXCR on the PCR reads. The table lists about 460,000 distinct CDR3 sequences, under 55% of them singletons. Germline V gives CDR1 SQVTM, CDR2 ANQGSEA. CDR3 length: 13 amino acids. The clonotype was recovered from a girl aged 10 to 17 with multiple sclerosis. Sequenced sample: blood. The V call is TRBV29-1, the J call TRBJ2-5; tentatively, D is TRBD2 (6 bases). The better agreement between TRBJ2-7 and the DNA end casts doubt on the J call. CDR3 nucleotides: TGCAGCGTTGTTCCCGCGGGGTACTACGAGCAGTACTTC. Protein: CSVVPAGYYEQYF.